A single sample gave rise to the 25 T cell receptor beta chains below, sequenced in a study of blood T cell repertoires in COVID-19. TCRdb keeps only in-frame clones here, not all; method: immunoSEQ multiplex PCR. The sample records 95,000 to 100,000 clones, around 90% being singletons. The sequencing input was peripheral blood. The receptors stem from a human donor with COVID-19, enrolled during active disease. The donor label of this sample is uncertain.

This sequence joins TRBV2 and TRBJ2-7; D is ambiguous. Germline V lookup: CDR1 SNHLY, CDR2 FYNNEI. The germline V and J ends were trimmed by 0 bases and 6 bases, with 15 bases remaining between them. The CDR3 loop spans 15 amino acids. CDR3 region: CASSEALRQDVEQYF. The CDR3, as DNA: TGTGCCAGCAGTGAAGCGCTTCGACAAGATGTCGAGCAGTACTTC.

In this sample, this clone turned up once. The DNA for the CDR3 is TGTGCCAGCAGCTCCGCGGGGCTTGGGCCTAATGAAAAACTGTTTTTT. Its protein is CASSSAGLGPNEKLFF. V gene TRBV5-4 combines with J gene TRBJ1-4, with D maybe TRBD1 (5 bases). Germline CDR1 reads SGHNT; CDR2 reads YYREEE (reference sequence). V dropped 3 bases and J dropped 3 bases, with 15 bases sitting between them. This CDR3 region has 16 residues.

In this sample, this clone turned up once. The chain couples TRBV30 to TRBJ1-2; tentatively, D is TRBD1 (6 bases). The V and J ends lost 2 bases and 4 bases respectively, with 14 bases between them. The CDR3 is 14 amino acids. In germline, CDR1 is GTSNPN, CDR2 SVGIG (reference sequence). The CDR3 spells CAWSFGSTGYGYTF. CDR3 DNA sequence: TGTGCCTGGAGTTTTGGTTCGACAGGCTATGGCTACACCTTC.

The V and J genes are TRBV11-2 and TRBJ2-5; 9 nucleotides agree with TRBD2. V gave up 0 bases and J gave up 7 bases; unmatched junction bases: 18. CDR3 length: 19 amino acids. Germline-derived CDR1 and CDR2 are SGHAT and FQNNGV. The CDR3 loop is CASSLDSPGLAGSRRTQYF. DNA of the CDR3: TGTGCCAGCAGCTTAGATTCCCCGGGCCTAGCGGGGTCTAGGCGGACCCAGTACTTC.

The genes are TRBV7-9 and TRBJ2-2, with 7 bases identical to TRBD2. Germline-derived CDR1 and CDR2 are SEHNR and FQNEAQ (reference sequence). The CDR3 has 14 amino acids. V lost 5 bases, J lost 7 bases, and 7 bases stayed unmatched. The CDR3 coding sequence is TGTGCCAGCAGCCCGACTGGGGGGGTCGGGGAGCTGTTTTTT. This gives the protein CASSPTGGVGELFF. The entire variable domain, with the rest obtained from reference TRBV7-9 and TRBJ2-2, is as follows: DTGVSQNPRHKITKRGQNVTFRCDPISEHNRLYWYRQTLGQGPEFLTYFQNEAQLEKSRLLSDRFSAERPKGSFSTLEIQRTEQGDSAMYLCASSPTGGVGELFFGEGSRLTVL.

This clone was observed a single time. Its ends do not fully match the called genes, so a read error is possible. The chain couples TRBV13 to TRBJ2-1; no firm D call. This CDR3 is 13 amino acids long. Germline CDR1 and CDR2: PRHDT and FYEKMQ (reference sequence). Here the CDR3 DNA reads TGTGCCAGCAGCAACCCCTCCTACGATGAGCAGTTCTTC. Translating gives CASSNPSYDEQFF.

J is TRBJ1-1 and V is TRBV11-3, with 9 nucleotides matching TRBD1. CDR1 is SGHNT, CDR2 YENEEA, per germline. The CDR3 has 15 residues. V was clipped by 10 bases and J by 3 bases; unmatched bases: 12. The CDR3 DNA reads as TGTGCCACCCGGACAGGGGCCCGGAGGGACACTGAAGCTTTCTTT. Translating it yields CATRTGARRDTEAFF. The full variable domain, rest sourced from reference TRBV11-3 and TRBJ1-1, is EAGVVQSPRYKIIEKKQPVAFWCNPISGHNTLYWYLQNLGQGPELLIRYENEEAVDDSQLPKDRFSAERLKGVDSTLKIQPAELGDSAVYLCATRTGARRDTEAFFGQGTRLTVV.

The gene calls are TRBV4-1 and TRBJ1-2; 8 positions match TRBD1. CDR1 and CDR2 from the germline V gene are MGHRA and YSYEKL. The V segment lost 0 bases and the J segment 9 bases; nucleotides outside the gene matches: 3. The CDR3 totals 13 residues. The DNA for the CDR3 is TGCGCCAGCAGCCAAGAAGACAGGGGCAGCTACACCTTC. Translated, it gives CASSQEDRGSYTF.

This chain joins TRBV9 and TRBJ1-4; 8 bases fit TRBD1. There are 16 residues in the CDR3. The V gene's germline CDR1 is SGDLS and CDR2 YYNGEE. The V and J ends lost 3 bases and 7 bases, in that order; junction bases with no gene match: 11. The CDR3 loop reads CASSAETGAGVEKLFF. CDR3 nucleotide sequence: TGTGCCAGCAGCGCCGAGACAGGGGCGGGTGTTGAAAAACTGTTTTTT.

This rearrangement joins TRBV11-2 to TRBJ2-1; 9 positions agree with TRBD1. The CDR3 totals 15 residues. V lost 6 bases and J lost 0; bases outside the gene matches: 3. Germline V gene sequence: CDR1 SGHAT, CDR2 FQNNGV. For the CDR3, the DNA is TGTGCCAGCAGTGGGACAGGGAGCTCCTACAATGAGCAGTTCTTC. Translation: CASSGTGSSYNEQFF.

The sample holds one count of this clone. The V gene is TRBV3-1 (or the pseudogene TRBV3-2), the J gene TRBJ2-2; 7 nucleotides line up with TRBD1. Germline CDR1 is LGHDT and CDR2 is YNNKEL (reference sequence). The trim removed 4 bases at V and 7 bases at J, leaving 3 bases unmatched. The CDR3 contains 13 residues. As DNA, the CDR3 is TGTGCCAGCAGCCCACAGGGGCTCGGGGAGCTGTTTTTT. It encodes CASSPQGLGELFF.

The chain employs TRBV2 and TRBJ2-2, with 9 bases fitting TRBD1. The V segment lost 3 bases and the J segment 5 bases; nucleotides outside the gene matches: 7. The germline V gene encodes CDR1 SNHLY and CDR2 FYNNEI. CDR3 length: 16 amino acids. The CDR3 region is CASSDVQGAGTGELFF. The CDR3 nucleotides are TGTGCCAGCAGTGACGTACAGGGGGCTGGGACCGGGGAGCTGTTTTTT.

The V call is TRBV30, the J call TRBJ1-4; 7 nucleotides line up with TRBD1. J was trimmed by 14 bases and V by 2 bases; bases with no gene match: 8. CDR1 and CDR2 from the germline V gene are GTSNPN and SVGIG (reference sequence). CDR3 size: 12 residues. The CDR3 bases are TGTGCCTGGAGTCACTCGACAGGGCATCTGTTTTTT. This gives the protein CAWSHSTGHLFF. The variable domain in full, completed from reference TRBV30 and TRBJ1-4, reads SQTIHQWPATLVQPVGSPLSLECTVEGTSNPNLYWYRQAAGRGLQLLFYSVGIGQISSEVPQNLSASRPQDRQFILSSKKLLLSDSGFYLCAWSHSTGHLFFGSGTQLSVL.

V usage is TRBV18 and J usage is TRBJ2-7; tentatively, D is TRBD1 (5 bases). The CDR3 sequence is 14 residues long. The V gene lost 0 bases and the J gene lost 2 bases, with 8 bases spanning the gap. The germline CDR1 and CDR2 sequences are KGHSH and LQKENI. The CDR3 DNA reads as TGTGCCAGCTCACCACCGACAGTTACCTACGAGCAGTACTTC. Residues: CASSPPTVTYEQYF.

The genes are TRBV9 and TRBJ1-2; TRBD1 might be the D (6 bases). The CDR3 has 15 residues. V lost 2 bases to trimming and J lost 1 base, with 12 bases between them. Germline-derived CDR1 and CDR2 are SGDLS and YYNGEE. CDR3 coding DNA: TGTGCCAGCAGCGTCCAGGGGACGGGTAACTATGGCTACACCTTC. It encodes CASSVQGTGNYGYTF.

The CDR3 DNA sequence: TGTGCCAGCAGCCTCCACACTAACACAGGGACGAACGGCTACACCTTC. As protein: CASSLHTNTGTNGYTF. This chain uses TRBV7-2 with TRBJ1-2, with D possibly TRBD1 on 6 matching bases. Germline V gives CDR1 SGHTA, CDR2 FQGNSA. V dropped 5 bases and J dropped 8 bases, with 24 bases sitting between them. CDR3 length: 16 residues.

The chain has TRBV7-9 and TRBJ2-1, with 7 bases fitting TRBD2. CDR3 size: 17 residues. The junction had 5 bases not matched to a gene; V was cut back by 0 bases and J by 0 bases. Germline loops: CDR1 SEHNR, CDR2 FQNEAQ (reference sequence). The CDR3 bases are TGTGCCAGCAGCTTAGCCTCCCTAGCGGACTCCTACAATGAGCAGTTCTTC. Protein: CASSLASLADSYNEQFF.

V and J are TRBV5-1 and TRBJ1-1; D is possibly TRBD1 (5 bases). Per germline, CDR1 SGHRS and CDR2 YFSETQ. With 1 base removed from V and 4 bases from J, the gap between germline ends came to 11 bases. The CDR3 has 14 residues. The CDR3 DNA follows: TGCGCCAGCAGCTTGCATGGGGCGCCCACTGAAGCTTTCTTT. This codes for CASSLHGAPTEAFF. Based on the CDR3 plus reference TRBV5-1 and TRBJ1-1, the full variable domain is KAGVTQTPRYLIKTRGQQVTLSCSPISGHRSVSWYQQTPGQGLQFLFEYFSETQRNKGNFPGRFSGRQFSNSRSEMNVSTLELGDSALYLCASSLHGAPTEAFFGQGTRLTVV.

V and J are TRBV30 and TRBJ1-5, with a tentative D call TRBD1 (6 bases). Germline CDR1 is GTSNPN and CDR2 is SVGIG (reference sequence). CDR3 size: 13 residues. V lost 2 bases to trimming and J lost 6 bases, with 11 bases between them. CDR3 DNA sequence: TGTGCCTGGAGTCCCAGGGGCAGTCAGCCCCAGCATTTT. Its translation: CAWSPRGSQPQHF.

This chain links TRBV7-8 with TRBJ2-1; 8 positions match TRBD2. J was trimmed by 7 bases and V by 5 bases; bases with no gene match: 13. The germline V gene encodes CDR1 SGHVS and CDR2 FQNEAQ. The CDR3 runs 16 residues. CDR3: CASSPGSSGVGNEQFF. The CDR3 coding sequence is TGTGCCAGCAGCCCTGGAAGTAGCGGGGTCGGGAATGAGCAGTTCTTC.

The V and J genes are TRBV7-9 and TRBJ2-7; D is uncertain. The CDR3 is 13 amino acids. V was trimmed by 11 bases and J by 0 bases, leaving 14 bases between them. From germline, CDR1 is SEHNR and CDR2 FQNEAQ (reference sequence). The DNA of the CDR3 is TGTGCCGGCTCAAACAGAAACTCCTACGAGCAGTACTTC. Translating gives CAGSNRNSYEQYF.

The chain carries TRBV11-2 and TRBJ1-6; 7 bases agree with TRBD1. CDR1 and CDR2 from the germline V gene are SGHAT and FQNNGV. The ends lost 5 bases at V and 10 bases at J; junction bases unmatched: 11. The CDR3 is made up of 15 amino acids. The CDR3 loop is CASSPQEGAGSPLHF. CDR3 nucleotide sequence: TGTGCCAGCAGCCCCCAGGAGGGGGCAGGGTCACCCCTCCACTTT.

The chain recombines TRBV3-1 (or the pseudogene TRBV3-2) with TRBJ1-2; 8 bases agree with TRBD1. J was trimmed by 8 bases and V by 4 bases; bases with no gene match: 6. The CDR3 spans 13 residues. CDR1 and CDR2 from the germline V gene are LGHDT and YNNKEL (reference sequence). CDR3 sequence (DNA): TGTGCCAGCAGCCTACAGGGGGTCTGGGGCTACACCTTC. It yields the protein CASSLQGVWGYTF.

The chain has TRBV10-1 and TRBJ2-5; 8 nucleotides line up with TRBD2. The length of the CDR3 is 15 residues. Per the germline V gene, CDR1 is WNHNN and CDR2 is SYGVQD (reference sequence). The junction had 9 bases not matched to a gene; V was cut back by 8 bases and J by 1 base. The CDR3 loop reads CASGSGAGGQETQYF. In DNA, the CDR3 is TGCGCCAGCGGTTCGGGCGCGGGGGGCCAAGAGACCCAGTACTTC.

V usage is TRBV10-1 and J usage is TRBJ2-2, with 7 bases matching TRBD1. V lost 3 bases and J lost 0; bases outside the gene matches: 1. This CDR3 is 15 amino acids long. Germline CDR1 is WNHNN and CDR2 is SYGVQD (reference sequence). The CDR3 is CASSDGTANTGELFF. The CDR3 DNA reads as TGCGCCAGCAGTGATGGGACAGCGAACACCGGGGAGCTGTTTTTT.